Below, 7 T cell receptor beta chains from the same sample are listed, as sequenced in a study of blood T cell repertoires in COVID-19. The table came from immunoSEQ multiplex PCR; TCRdb's copy has only in-frame clones and leaves some out. This table has 220,000 or so clones, around 91% appearing once. The sequencing sample was made of PBMCs or T cells enriched from blood (not recorded which). These receptors were taken from a man aged 30 to 39 who had been exposed to COVID-19.

V is TRBV6-2 or TRBV6-3 and J is TRBJ1-1; D is unclear. Trimming left V 4 bases short and J 7 bases short, with 10 bases between. Looked up from germline, CDR1 is MNHEY and CDR2 is SVGEGT. The CDR3 runs 12 residues. DNA of the CDR3: TGTGCCAGCAGTTCCCCTTTTATTGAAGCTTTCTTT. Protein: CASSSPFIEAFF.

V and J are TRBV4-1 and TRBJ1-5; no clear D gene. CDR1 and CDR2 (germline): MGHRA, YSYEKL. V was trimmed by 0 bases and J by 6 bases, leaving 21 bases between them. This CDR3 has 18 amino acids. CDR3 sequence (DNA): TGCGCCAGCAGCCAAGAGGGATCGGGGTGGGGTGTTCGTCAGCCCCAGCATTTT. Translation gives CASSQEGSGWGVRQPQHF.

V usage is TRBV29-1 and J usage is TRBJ1-4; D not certain. The CDR3 has 14 residues. With 3 bases removed from V and 11 bases from J, the gap between germline ends came to 19 bases. In germline, CDR1 is SQVTM, CDR2 ANQGSEA. The CDR3 is CSVDVEIAGKKLFF. CDR3 in DNA: TGCAGCGTTGATGTGGAGATTGCGGGAAAGAAACTGTTTTTT.

As DNA, the CDR3 is TGTGCCAGCAGAACAGGGGAGGCTGAAAAACTGTTTTTT. Translated: CASRTGEAEKLFF. J is TRBJ1-4 and V is TRBV2; 7 nucleotides match TRBD1. CDR3 length: 13 amino acids. Germline trimming cut 6 bases from V and 7 bases from J; bases unmatched to any gene: 5. The V gene's germline CDR1 is SNHLY and CDR2 FYNNEI.

The chain uses TRBV2 and TRBJ2-7, with a tentative D call TRBD1 (6 bases). V lost 8 bases and J lost 5, with 10 bases in between. Germline loops: CDR1 SNHLY, CDR2 FYNNEI. CDR3 length equals 11 residues. CDR3 sequence (DNA): TGTGCCAGCGACAGGTTCAACGAGCAGTACTTC. Its protein is CASDRFNEQYF.

The chain employs TRBV2 and TRBJ2-5; weak D call: TRBD1 (6 bases). This CDR3 comprises 13 residues. V was shortened by 6 bases and J by 5 bases, with 13 bases between the two germline ends. CDR1 is SNHLY, CDR2 FYNNEI, per germline. The chain's CDR3 is CASSPRGWETQYF. The DNA for the CDR3 is TGTGCCAGCAGCCCCAGGGGTTGGGAGACCCAGTACTTC. Complete variable domain (other parts from reference TRBV2 and TRBJ2-5): EPEVTQTPSHQVTQMGQEVILRCVPISNHLYFYWYRQILGQKVEFLVSFYNNEISEKSEIFDDQFSVERPDGSNFTLKIRSTKLEDSAMYFCASSPRGWETQYFGPGTRLLVL.

The V and J genes are TRBV2 and TRBJ1-5; D remains unclear. Trimming removed 1 base from V and 9 bases from J, with 16 bases in between. This CDR3 contains 15 residues. Germline assignment: CDR1 SNHLY and CDR2 FYNNEI. The CDR3, as DNA: TGTGCCAGCAGTGAAGATCAGGTGCCCATTTCGCCCCAGCATTTT. Encoded protein: CASSEDQVPISPQHF.